This record concerns one T cell receptor (beta chain) sequence. This entry belongs to a study of somatic mutations in cytotoxic T cells in rheumatoid arthritis. Each population, CD4+ and CD8+ cells, was isolated by positive magnetic bead selection and checked for purity by flow cytometry. CDR1 is LGHNT, CDR2 FRNRAP, per germline. V was shortened by 1 base and J by 2 bases, with 6 bases between the two germline ends. This CDR3 is 14 amino acids long. Clones were read by immunoSEQ multiplex PCR, and TCRdb kept only the in-frame ones, dropping some. Among roughly 32,000 clones listed, 82% were seen once.

This rearrangement joins TRBV12-5 to TRBJ2-1; D uncertain. This TCR was recovered from an adult with rheumatoid arthritis. Source material: CD8+ T cells sorted from blood. CDR3 amino acids: CASGLGATYNEQFF. The CDR3 DNA is TGTGCTAGTGGTTTGGGGGCAACCTACAATGAGCAGTTCTTC.